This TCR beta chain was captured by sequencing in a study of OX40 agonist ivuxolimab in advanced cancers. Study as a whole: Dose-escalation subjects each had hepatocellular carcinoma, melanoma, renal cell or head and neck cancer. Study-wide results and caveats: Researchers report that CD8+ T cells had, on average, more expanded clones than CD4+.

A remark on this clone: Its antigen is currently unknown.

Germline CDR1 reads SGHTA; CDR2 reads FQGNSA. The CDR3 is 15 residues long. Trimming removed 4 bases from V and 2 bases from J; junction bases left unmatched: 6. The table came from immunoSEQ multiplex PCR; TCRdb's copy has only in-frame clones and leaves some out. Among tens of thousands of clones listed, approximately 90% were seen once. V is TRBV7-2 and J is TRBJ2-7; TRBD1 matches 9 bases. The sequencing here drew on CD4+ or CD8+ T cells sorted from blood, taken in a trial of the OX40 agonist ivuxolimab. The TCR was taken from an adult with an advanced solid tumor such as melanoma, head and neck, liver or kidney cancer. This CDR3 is CASSSAGTGTYEQYF. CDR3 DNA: TGTGCCAGCAGCTCCGCCGGGACAGGGACCTACGAGCAGTACTTC.